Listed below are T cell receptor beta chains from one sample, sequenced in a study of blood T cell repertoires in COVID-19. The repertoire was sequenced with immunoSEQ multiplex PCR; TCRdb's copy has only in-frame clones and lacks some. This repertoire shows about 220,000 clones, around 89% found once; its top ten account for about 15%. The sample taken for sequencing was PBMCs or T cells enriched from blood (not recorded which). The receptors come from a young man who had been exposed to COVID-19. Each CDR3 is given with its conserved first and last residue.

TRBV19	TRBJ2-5	CASSIQTGARTGTQYF
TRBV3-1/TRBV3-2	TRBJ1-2	CASSRRSSWEDGYTF
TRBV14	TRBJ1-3	CASTDRNSGNTIYF
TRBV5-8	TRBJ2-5	CASSLGGWETQYF
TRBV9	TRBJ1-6	CASSTRGEDSPLHF
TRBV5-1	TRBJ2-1	CASSGTASSYNEQFF
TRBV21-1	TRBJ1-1	CASSNKQGLCTEAFF
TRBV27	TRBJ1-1	CASYLRGNTEAFF
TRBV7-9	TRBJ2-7	CASSYGRHYEQYF
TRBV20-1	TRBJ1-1	CSAREFRAFF
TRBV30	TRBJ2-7	CAWSTKGATYEQYF
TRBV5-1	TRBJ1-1	CASSLRTGRSTEAFF
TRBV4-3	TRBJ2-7	CASSQRTRTGEQYF
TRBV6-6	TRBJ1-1	CASVRGGVSTEAFF
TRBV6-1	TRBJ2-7	CASSELSTGTYEQYF
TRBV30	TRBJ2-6	CAWSSGPGANVLTF
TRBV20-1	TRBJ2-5	CSASRASGGPGETQYF
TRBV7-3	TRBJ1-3	CASSLKGASFSGNTIYF
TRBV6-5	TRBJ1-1	CASSLRVVGTEAFF
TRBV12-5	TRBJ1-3	CASGLVLQGSSGNTIYF
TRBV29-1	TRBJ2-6	CSVGGGSGANVLTF
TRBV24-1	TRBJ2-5	CATSDSGQGAETQYF
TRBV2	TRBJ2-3	CASQTSGGAIDTQYF
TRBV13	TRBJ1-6	CASSSSLGGALSPLHF
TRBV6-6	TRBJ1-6	CASSYSQENSPLHF
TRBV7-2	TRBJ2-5	CASSSWGEETQYF
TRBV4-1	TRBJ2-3	CASSDPGQTTDTQYF
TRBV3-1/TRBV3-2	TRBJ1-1	CASSPRQGRVTFF
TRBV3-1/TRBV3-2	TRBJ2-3	CASSELAGRTDTQYF
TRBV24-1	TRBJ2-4	CATRGAAGGGEAKNIQYF
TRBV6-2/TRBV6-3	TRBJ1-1	CASSYKRTGRTEAFF
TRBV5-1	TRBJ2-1	CASSLPRGLDDEQFF
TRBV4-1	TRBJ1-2	CASSQETVGNYGYTF
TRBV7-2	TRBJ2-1	CASGAGRTSGAYNEQFF
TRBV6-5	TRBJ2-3	CASRPGTSPADTQYF
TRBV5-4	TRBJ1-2	CASSATGGQNYGYTF
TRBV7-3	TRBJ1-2	CASSPTGGFANNGYTF
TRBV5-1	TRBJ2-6	CASSLEGGSGANVLTF
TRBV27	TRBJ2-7	CASSNGGGPYEQYF
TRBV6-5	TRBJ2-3	CASIFSSTDTQYF
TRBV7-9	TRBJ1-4	CASSLAIGGTNEKLFF
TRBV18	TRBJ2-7	CASSRGTYEQYF
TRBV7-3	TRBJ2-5	CASSLDRAETQYF
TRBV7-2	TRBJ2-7	CASSLYYEQYF
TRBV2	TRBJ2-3	CASSEAPAAVGGDTQYF
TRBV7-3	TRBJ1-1	CASSSLSDTEAFF
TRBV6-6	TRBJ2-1	CASSYSARGVYNEQFF
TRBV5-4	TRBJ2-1	CASSSPPLGGVFNEQFF